The next 15 T cell receptor beta chains were all read from a single sample in a study of T-cell memory formation after mild COVID-19. In TCRdb, the 5' RACE reads were re-called with MiXCR into one record per CDR3 protein. The sample shows approximately 300,000 distinct CDR3 sequences, about a sixth of them seen only once. Sequencing was carried out using PBMCs or a T cell subset sorted from them (not recorded which). The source is a young man who had mild COVID-19 (a few samples of this study predate the infection). Cell type and time point are not known.

This clonotype was seen a few times. The chain has TRBV7-9 and TRBJ2-5; D is unclear. The germline CDR1 and CDR2 sequences are SEHNR and FQNEAQ (reference sequence). Trimming took off 8 bases at V and 5 bases at J, with 15 bases between the two ends. CDR3 length equals 13 residues. Here the CDR3 reads CASRGEPRETQYF. CDR3 DNA sequence: TGTGCCAGCCGTGGAGAGCCTCGGGAGACCCAGTACTTC.

The table lists this clonotype with a few counts. V usage is TRBV7-9 and J usage is TRBJ1-1, with no clear D. V lost 1 base and J lost 6, with 15 bases in between. Looked up from germline, CDR1 is SEHNR and CDR2 is FQNEAQ (reference sequence). The CDR3 has 15 residues. The CDR3 loop reads CASSLGVTPWAEAFF. In nucleotides, the CDR3 is TGTGCCAGCAGCTTAGGGGTCACCCCTTGGGCTGAAGCTTTCTTT.

V usage is TRBV5-4 and J usage is TRBJ2-1, with TRBD2 matching over 11 bases. The V and J ends lost 4 bases and 7 bases, in that order; junction bases with no gene match: 10. This CDR3 spans 16 amino acids. The germline gives CDR1 SGHNT, CDR2 YYREEE (reference sequence). The CDR3: CASSPYGTSGGNEQFF. The DNA of the CDR3 is TGTGCCAGCAGCCCCTACGGAACTAGCGGGGGTAATGAGCAGTTCTTC.

CDR3 loop: CASSRLISGNTIYF. CDR3 sequence (DNA): TGTGCCAGCAGTAGACTGATCTCTGGAAACACCATATATTTT. V gene TRBV7-2 combines with J gene TRBJ1-3; D call uncertain. Germline V gene data show CDR1 as SGHTA and CDR2 as FQGNSA. The CDR3 runs 14 residues. V was cut by 6 bases and J by 0 bases, with 9 bases left in between.

There are a few counts of this clonotype. This chain uses TRBV5-1 with TRBJ2-5; no reliable D call. Germline lookup yields CDR1 SGHRS and CDR2 YFSETQ. The CDR3 has 16 amino acids. Trimming cost V 0 bases and J 0 bases, with 12 bases left between them. The CDR3 DNA reads as TGCGCCAGCAGCTTGGCCGATTGGGTGTACCAAGAGACCCAGTACTTC. It yields the protein CASSLADWVYQETQYF.

This rearrangement joins TRBV7-2 to TRBJ2-5; TRBD1 might be the D (6 bases). V shed 1 base and J shed 5 bases, with 14 bases lying between them. The CDR3 sequence is 15 residues long. Germline V gives CDR1 SGHTA, CDR2 FQGNSA. This CDR3 is CASSLVQGEGETQYF. The CDR3 nucleotides are TGTGCCAGCAGCTTAGTACAGGGCGAAGGGGAGACCCAGTACTTC.

This clonotype has at least ten counts. V usage is TRBV7-2 and J usage is TRBJ2-5, with 8 bases lining up with TRBD1. This CDR3 is built from 14 residues. J was trimmed by 1 base and V by 3 bases; bases with no gene match: 1. Germline V CDR1 and CDR2: SGHTA, FQGNSA. CDR3 sequence (DNA): TGTGCCAGCAGCTTTGGACAGGGCCAAGAGACCCAGTACTTC. This translates into CASSFGQGQETQYF.

At least ten counts were recorded for this clonotype. The chain uses TRBV7-2 and TRBJ2-3; D possibly corresponds to TRBD2 (5 bases). Trimming pared 5 bases from V and 0 bases from J, leaving 12 bases between. There are 15 residues in the CDR3. Germline V gene sequence: CDR1 SGHTA, CDR2 FQGNSA. CDR3 loop: CASSLAGESTDTQYF. For the CDR3, the DNA is TGTGCCAGCAGCCTTGCGGGTGAGAGCACAGATACGCAGTATTTT.

This clonotype was found a few times. The J gene is TRBJ1-4, the V gene TRBV3-1; 7 nucleotides agree with TRBD1. This CDR3 is built from 15 residues. From germline, CDR1 is LGHDT and CDR2 YNNKEL (reference sequence). V lost 3 bases, J lost 5 bases, and 6 bases stayed unmatched. In DNA form, the CDR3 reads TGTGCCAGCAGCCACAGGGGGGGGCCCAATGAAAAACTGTTTTTT. Translated, it gives CASSHRGGPNEKLFF.

The sample holds a few counts of this clonotype. The gene calls are TRBV5-8 and TRBJ2-2; D is undetermined. Trimming took 4 bases from V and 4 from J, leaving 14 bases between them. There are 15 residues in the CDR3. Germline V gene lookup returns CDR1 SGHTS and CDR2 YDEGEE. DNA of the CDR3: TGTGCCAGCAGCCACATAGTGGCCTCCACCGGGGAGCTGTTTTTT. Translating it yields CASSHIVASTGELFF.

This clonotype was observed a few times. The chain combines TRBV7-8 with TRBJ1-1; 8 bases match TRBD1. Germline assignment: CDR1 SGHVS and CDR2 FQNEAQ. V trimming: 5 bases; J trimming: 5 bases; junction bases outside the gene matches: 13. The CDR3 contains 16 residues. Here the CDR3 reads CASSPTGDAGRTEAFF. The DNA of the CDR3 is TGTGCCAGCAGCCCGACAGGGGACGCGGGGCGGACTGAAGCTTTCTTT.

This clonotype was seen only a few times. The gene calls are TRBV12-3 or TRBV12-4 and TRBJ2-3, with TRBD2 identical over 8 bases. The CDR3 runs to 15 residues. V was pared by 6 bases and J by 3 bases, with 8 bases of the junction left unmatched. The CDR3 loop reads CASRRGAPGTDTQYF. CDR3 nucleotides: TGTGCCAGCAGGCGGGGGGCTCCAGGTACAGATACGCAGTATTTT.

This chain links TRBV29-1 with TRBJ1-2; 7 nucleotides agree with TRBD1. Trimming took 6 bases from V and 5 from J; bases not matched to a gene: 6. This CDR3 is 12 amino acids long. Germline V lookup: CDR1 SQVTM, CDR2 ANQGSEA. CDR3: CSVETGVYGYTF. The CDR3 nucleotides read TGCAGCGTCGAAACAGGGGTATATGGCTACACCTTC.

The chain employs TRBV2 and TRBJ2-7; no reliable D call. Trimming removed 7 bases at V and 3 bases at J, with 13 bases between. The germline V gene encodes CDR1 SNHLY and CDR2 FYNNEI. CDR3 length equals 13 residues. The CDR3 bases are TGTGCCAGCACCGCAAAATGGAGCTACGAGCAGTACGTC. Its translation: CASTAKWSYEQYV.

The J gene is TRBJ1-4, the V gene TRBV4-1; D is unclear. This CDR3 region has 13 residues. Trimming removed 1 base at V and 8 bases at J, with 8 bases between. Germline-derived CDR1 and CDR2 are MGHRA and YSYEKL. The CDR3 loop reads CASSQVVREKLFF. CDR3 DNA sequence: TGCGCCAGCAGCCAAGTGGTACGAGAAAAACTGTTTTTT.